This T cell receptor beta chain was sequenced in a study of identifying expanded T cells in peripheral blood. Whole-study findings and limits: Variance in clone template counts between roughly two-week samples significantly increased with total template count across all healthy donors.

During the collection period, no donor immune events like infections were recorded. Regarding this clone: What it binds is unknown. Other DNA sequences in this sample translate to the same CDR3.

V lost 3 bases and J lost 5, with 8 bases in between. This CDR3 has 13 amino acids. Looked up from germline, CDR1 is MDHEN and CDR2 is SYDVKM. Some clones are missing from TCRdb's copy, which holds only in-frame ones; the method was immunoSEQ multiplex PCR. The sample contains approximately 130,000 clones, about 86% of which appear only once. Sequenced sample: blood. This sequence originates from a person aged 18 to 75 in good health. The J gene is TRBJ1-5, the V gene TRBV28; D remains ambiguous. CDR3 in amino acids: CASSLDGHQPQHF. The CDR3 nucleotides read TGTGCCAGCAGTTTGGATGGCCATCAGCCCCAGCATTTT.